The T cell receptor beta chain under discussion was sequenced for a study of CD8+CD57+ T cells in acquired aplastic anemia. The CDR3 is made up of 13 amino acids. Germline trimming cut 4 bases from V and 2 bases from J; bases unmatched to any gene: 5. Germline V gives CDR1 DFQATT, CDR2 SNEGSKA (reference sequence). The template for TCR beta VDJ and CDR3 sequence profiling was genomic DNA. TCRdb reanalysed the reads using MiXCR and keeps one entry per CDR3 protein. The sample shows 200,000 to 250,000 distinct CDR3 sequences, 50% to 70% of them seen only once. This clonotype was observed at least ten times. It was patients with CD8+CD57+ cell expansion by flow cytometry who were chosen for sequencing. The patients, all of them, had severe acquired aplastic anemia.

The material sequenced was sorted CD4+, CD8+, or CD8+CD57+ T cells (not recorded which) from PBMCs. The receptor was derived from a human donor with aplastic anemia. The J gene is TRBJ2-7, the V gene TRBV20-1, with 7 bases lining up with TRBD1. This chain's CDR3 is CSATGTETYEQYF. The DNA for the CDR3 is TGCAGTGCTACCGGGACAGAGACCTACGAGCAGTACTTC.